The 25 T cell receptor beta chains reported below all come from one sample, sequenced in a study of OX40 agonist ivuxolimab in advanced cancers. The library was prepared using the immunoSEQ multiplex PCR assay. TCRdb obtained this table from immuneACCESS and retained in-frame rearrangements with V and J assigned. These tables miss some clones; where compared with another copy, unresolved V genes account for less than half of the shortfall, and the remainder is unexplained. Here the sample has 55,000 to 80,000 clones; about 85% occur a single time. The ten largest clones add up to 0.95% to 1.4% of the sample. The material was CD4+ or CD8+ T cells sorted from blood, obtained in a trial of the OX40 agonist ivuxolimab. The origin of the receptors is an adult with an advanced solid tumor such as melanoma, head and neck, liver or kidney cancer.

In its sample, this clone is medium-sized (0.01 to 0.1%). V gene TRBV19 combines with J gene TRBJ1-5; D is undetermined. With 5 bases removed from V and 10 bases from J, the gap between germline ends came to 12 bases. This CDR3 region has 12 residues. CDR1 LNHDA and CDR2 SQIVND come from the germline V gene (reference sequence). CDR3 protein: CASSSPPDPQHF. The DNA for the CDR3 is TGTGCCAGTAGTTCCCCACCCGACCCCCAGCATTTT.

As DNA, the CDR3 is TGCGCCAGCAGCGCACGACTAGCGGCGTTAAAAAAGAGCTACGAGCAGTACTTC. As protein: CASSARLAALKKSYEQYF. The chain carries TRBV4-1 and TRBJ2-7; 9 positions agree with TRBD2. In germline, CDR1 is MGHRA, CDR2 YSYEKL. Trimming took 5 bases from V and 3 from J; bases not matched to a gene: 17. There are 18 residues in the CDR3.

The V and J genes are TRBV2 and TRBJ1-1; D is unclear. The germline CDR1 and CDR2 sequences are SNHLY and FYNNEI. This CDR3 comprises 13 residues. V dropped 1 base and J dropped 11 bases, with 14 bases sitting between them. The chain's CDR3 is CASSEGGRSGAFF. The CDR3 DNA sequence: TGTGCCAGCAGTGAAGGTGGCCGATCTGGGGCTTTCTTT.

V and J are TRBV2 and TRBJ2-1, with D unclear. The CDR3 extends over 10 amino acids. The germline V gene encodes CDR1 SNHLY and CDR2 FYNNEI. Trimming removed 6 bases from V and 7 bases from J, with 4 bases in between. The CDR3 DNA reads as TGTGCCAGCAGGGTGAATGAGCAGTTCTTC. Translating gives CASRVNEQFF.

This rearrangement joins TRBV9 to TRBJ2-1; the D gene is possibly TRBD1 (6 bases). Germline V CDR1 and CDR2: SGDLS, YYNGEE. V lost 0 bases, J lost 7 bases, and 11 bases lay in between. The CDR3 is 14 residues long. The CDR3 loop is CASSVDNRENEQFF. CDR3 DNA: TGTGCCAGCAGCGTAGATAACAGGGAGAATGAGCAGTTCTTC.

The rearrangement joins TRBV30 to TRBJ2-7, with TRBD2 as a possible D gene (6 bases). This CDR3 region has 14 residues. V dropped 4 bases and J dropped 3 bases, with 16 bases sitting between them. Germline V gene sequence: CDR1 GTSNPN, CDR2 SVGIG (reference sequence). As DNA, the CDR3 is TGTGCCTGGACGGCACAAGGAGGGCACTACGAGCAGTACTTC. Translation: CAWTAQGGHYEQYF. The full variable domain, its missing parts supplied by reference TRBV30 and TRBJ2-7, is SQTIHQWPATLVQPVGSPLSLECTVEGTSNPNLYWYRQAAGRGLQLLFYSVGIGQISSEVPQNLSASRPQDRQFILSSKKLLLSDSGFYLCAWTAQGGHYEQYFGPGTRLTVT.

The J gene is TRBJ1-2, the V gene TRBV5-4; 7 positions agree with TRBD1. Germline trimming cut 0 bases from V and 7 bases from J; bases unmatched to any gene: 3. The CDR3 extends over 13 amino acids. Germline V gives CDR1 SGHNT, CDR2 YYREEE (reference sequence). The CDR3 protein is CASSLEGARGYTF. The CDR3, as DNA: TGTGCCAGCAGCTTGGAGGGGGCGCGTGGCTACACCTTC. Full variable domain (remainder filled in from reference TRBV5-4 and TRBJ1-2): ETGVTQSPTHLIKTRGQQVTLRCSSQSGHNTVSWYQQALGQGPQFIFQYYREEENGRGNFPPRFSGLQFPNYSSELNVNALELDDSALYLCASSLEGARGYTFGSGTRLTVV.

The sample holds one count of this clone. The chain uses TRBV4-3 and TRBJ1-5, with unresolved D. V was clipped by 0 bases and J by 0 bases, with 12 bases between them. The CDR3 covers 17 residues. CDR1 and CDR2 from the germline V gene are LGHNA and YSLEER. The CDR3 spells CASSQDRAPYSNQPQHF. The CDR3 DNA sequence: TGCGCCAGCAGCCAAGATCGGGCACCATATAGCAATCAGCCCCAGCATTTT.

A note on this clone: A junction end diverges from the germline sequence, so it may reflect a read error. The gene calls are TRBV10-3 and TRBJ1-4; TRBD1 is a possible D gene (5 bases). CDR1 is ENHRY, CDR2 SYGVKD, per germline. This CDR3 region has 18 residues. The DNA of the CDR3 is TGTACCATCAGTGAGTCGGCTAGGGGAACGGTAGCTAATGAAAAACTGTTTTTT. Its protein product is CTISESARGTVANEKLFF.

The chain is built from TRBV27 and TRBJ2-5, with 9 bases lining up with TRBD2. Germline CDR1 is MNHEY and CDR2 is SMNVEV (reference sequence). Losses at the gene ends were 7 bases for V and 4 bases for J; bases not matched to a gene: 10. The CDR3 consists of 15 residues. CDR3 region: CASMGLAGTRETQYF. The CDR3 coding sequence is TGTGCCAGCATGGGCCTAGCGGGGACAAGAGAGACCCAGTACTTC.

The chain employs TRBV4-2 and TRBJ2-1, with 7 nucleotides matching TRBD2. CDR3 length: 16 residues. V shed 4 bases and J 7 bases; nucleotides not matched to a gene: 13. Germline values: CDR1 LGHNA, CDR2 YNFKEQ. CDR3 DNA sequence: TGTGCCAGCAGCCGCAACCCGGTCCAAGCGGGGAATGAGCAGTTCTTC. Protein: CASSRNPVQAGNEQFF.

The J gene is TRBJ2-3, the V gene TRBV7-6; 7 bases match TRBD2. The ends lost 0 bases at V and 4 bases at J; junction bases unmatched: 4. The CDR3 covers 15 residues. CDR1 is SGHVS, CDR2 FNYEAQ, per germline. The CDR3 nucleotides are TGTGCCAGCAGCTTAGCGTTCGGGGGGTCAGATACGCAGTATTTT. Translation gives CASSLAFGGSDTQYF.

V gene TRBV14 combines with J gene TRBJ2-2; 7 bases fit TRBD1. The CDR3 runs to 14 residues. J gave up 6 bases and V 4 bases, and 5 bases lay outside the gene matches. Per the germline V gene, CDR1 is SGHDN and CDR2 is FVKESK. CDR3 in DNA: TGTGCCAGCAGCCTAACAGGGGTGGCCGGGGAGCTGTTTTTT. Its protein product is CASSLTGVAGELFF.

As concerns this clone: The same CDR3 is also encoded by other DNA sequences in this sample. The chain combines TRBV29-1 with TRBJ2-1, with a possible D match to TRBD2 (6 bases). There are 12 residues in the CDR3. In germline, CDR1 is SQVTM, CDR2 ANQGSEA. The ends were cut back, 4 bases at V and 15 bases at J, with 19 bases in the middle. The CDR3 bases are TGCAGCGTTGGAACTAGCAACCGTCCCCCGTTCTTC. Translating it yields CSVGTSNRPPFF.

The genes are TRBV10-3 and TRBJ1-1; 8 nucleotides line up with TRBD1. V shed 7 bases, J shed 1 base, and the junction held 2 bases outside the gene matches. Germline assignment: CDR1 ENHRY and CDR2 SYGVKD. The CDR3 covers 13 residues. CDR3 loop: CAITDRANTEAFF. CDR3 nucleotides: TGTGCCATCACGGACAGGGCGAACACTGAAGCTTTCTTT.

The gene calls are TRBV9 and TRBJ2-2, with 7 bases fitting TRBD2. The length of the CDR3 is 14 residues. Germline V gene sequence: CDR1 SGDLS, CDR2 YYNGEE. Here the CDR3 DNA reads TGTGCGACCAGGGCGGGGGAATGGGCCGGGGAGCTGTTTTTT. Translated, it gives CATRAGEWAGELFF.

This CDR3 reads CASSLWGGRGYTF. Here the CDR3 DNA reads TGTGCCAGCAGTCTGTGGGGGGGCCGCGGCTACACCTTC. This rearrangement joins TRBV27 to TRBJ1-2; possible D gene TRBD1, 6 bases. Germline loops: CDR1 MNHEY, CDR2 SMNVEV (reference sequence). V was trimmed by 5 bases and J by 8 bases, leaving 15 bases between them. There are 13 residues in the CDR3.

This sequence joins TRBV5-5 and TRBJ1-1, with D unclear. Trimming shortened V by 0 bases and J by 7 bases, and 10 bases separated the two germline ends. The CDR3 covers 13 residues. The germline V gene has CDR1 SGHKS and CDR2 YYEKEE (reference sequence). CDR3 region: CASSLGPAHEAFF. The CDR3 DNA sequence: TGTGCCAGCAGCTTGGGCCCCGCACATGAAGCTTTCTTT.

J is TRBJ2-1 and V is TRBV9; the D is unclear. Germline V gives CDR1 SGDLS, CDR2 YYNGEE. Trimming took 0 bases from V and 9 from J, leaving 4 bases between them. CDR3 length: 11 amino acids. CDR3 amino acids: CASSVDIEQFF. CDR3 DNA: TGTGCCAGCAGCGTAGACATTGAGCAGTTCTTC.

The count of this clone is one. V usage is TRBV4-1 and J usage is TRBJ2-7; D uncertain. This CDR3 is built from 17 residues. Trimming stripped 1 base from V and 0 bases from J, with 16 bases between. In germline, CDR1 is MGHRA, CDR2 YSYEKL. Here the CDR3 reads CASSQVDMGFSSYEQYF. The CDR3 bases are TGCGCCAGCAGCCAAGTTGATATGGGGTTTAGCTCCTACGAGCAGTACTTC.

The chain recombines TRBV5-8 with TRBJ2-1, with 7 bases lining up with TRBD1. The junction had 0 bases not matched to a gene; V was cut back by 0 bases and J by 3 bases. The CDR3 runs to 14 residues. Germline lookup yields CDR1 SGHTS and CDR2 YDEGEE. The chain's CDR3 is CASSLGTGYNEQFF. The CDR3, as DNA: TGTGCCAGCAGCTTGGGGACAGGCTACAATGAGCAGTTCTTC. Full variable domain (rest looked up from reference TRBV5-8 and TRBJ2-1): EAGVTQSPTHLIKTRGQQATLRCSPISGHTSVYWYQQALGLGLQFLLWYDEGEERNRGNFPPRFSGRQFPNYSSELNVNALELEDSALYLCASSLGTGYNEQFFGPGTRLTVL.

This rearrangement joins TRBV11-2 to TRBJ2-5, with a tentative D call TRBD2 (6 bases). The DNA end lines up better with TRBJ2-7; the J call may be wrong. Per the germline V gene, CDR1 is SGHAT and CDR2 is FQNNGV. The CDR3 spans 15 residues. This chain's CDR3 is CASSLLSDGSYEQYF. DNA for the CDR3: TGTGCCAGCAGCTTATTATCCGACGGGAGCTACGAGCAGTACTTC.

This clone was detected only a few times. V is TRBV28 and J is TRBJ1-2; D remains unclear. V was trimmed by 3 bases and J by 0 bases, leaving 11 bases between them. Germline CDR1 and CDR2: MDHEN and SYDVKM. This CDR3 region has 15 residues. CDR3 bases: TGTGCCAGCAGTTTGTATAGGACTGCTAACTATGGCTACACCTTC. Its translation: CASSLYRTANYGYTF.

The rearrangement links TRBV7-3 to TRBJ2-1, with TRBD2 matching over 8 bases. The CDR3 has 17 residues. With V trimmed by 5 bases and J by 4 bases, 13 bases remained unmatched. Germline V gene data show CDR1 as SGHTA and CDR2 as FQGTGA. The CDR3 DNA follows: TGTGCCAGCAGCCCTGTCGGGGTAGCGGGACGTTACAATGAGCAGTTCTTC. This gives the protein CASSPVGVAGRYNEQFF.

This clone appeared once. The CDR3 protein is CASSSPSGQSTDAQYF. CDR3 in DNA: TGTGCCAGCAGCTCACCCTCGGGACAGTCAACTGATGCGCAGTATTTT. The rearrangement links TRBV5-4 to TRBJ2-3; TRBD1 matches 7 bases. V was pared by 3 bases and J by 10 bases, with 17 bases of the junction left unmatched. CDR3 length: 16 residues. CDR1 is SGHNT and CDR2 is YYREEE in the germline V gene (reference sequence). The full variable domain, rest sourced from reference TRBV5-4 and TRBJ2-3, is ETGVTQSPTHLIKTRGQQVTLRCSSQSGHNTVSWYQQALGQGPQFIFQYYREEENGRGNFPPRFSGLQFPNYSSELNVNALELDDSALYLCASSSPSGQSTDAQYFGPGTRLTVL.